The 7 T cell receptor beta chains presented below share a single source sample, sequenced in a study of cytomegalovirus exposure and HLA in healthy donors. With 60 Vbeta and 13 Jbeta primers, the PCR was carried out. Assay used: immunoSEQ multiplex PCR; TCRdb lists only in-frame clones, some missing. Of 150,000 to 180,000 clones listed, 65% to 75% were seen once; the top ten hold under 2.5%. Specimen: PBMCs. The receptors were gathered from a man younger than 40 in good health and CMV-seronegative.

The table lists this clone with a count of one. Compared with germline, one end of the junction differs, possibly owing to a read error. The V call is TRBV6-1, the J call TRBJ1-2; 7 bases are a match to TRBD1. CDR3 length: 13 residues. Germline CDR1 MNHNS, CDR2 SASEGT. The CDR3 reads CASNLGTVYGYPF. DNA for the CDR3: TGTGCCAGCAATCTCGGGACAGTTTATGGCTACCCCTTC.

The chain recombines TRBV18 with TRBJ1-3; 8 nucleotides agree with TRBD1. This CDR3 is built from 13 residues. V was pared by 6 bases and J by 4 bases, with 2 bases of the junction left unmatched. Germline assignment: CDR1 KGHSH and CDR2 LQKENI. CDR3 residues: CASSGTGGNTIYF. The CDR3 nucleotides read TGTGCCAGCTCGGGGACAGGAGGAAACACCATATATTTT.

The rearrangement joins TRBV27 to TRBJ1-2; D is ambiguous. Per germline, CDR1 MNHEY and CDR2 SMNVEV (reference sequence). The CDR3 consists of 15 residues. V was trimmed by 4 bases and J by 6 bases, leaving 18 bases between them. The CDR3 DNA sequence: TGTGCCAGCAGTTATCGGAGGGTAGAAGGGAATGGCTACACCTTC. Its translation: CASSYRRVEGNGYTF.

This clone was seen a single time. The chain carries TRBV28 and TRBJ2-7; 7 bases match TRBD1. J gave up 6 bases and V 5 bases, and 10 bases lay outside the gene matches. The CDR3 has 14 amino acids. Germline V gives CDR1 MDHEN, CDR2 SYDVKM. The CDR3 DNA is TGTGCCAGCAGTCACGACAGGGTTGGCTTCGAGCAGTACTTC. Its protein is CASSHDRVGFEQYF.

V is TRBV19 and J is TRBJ2-7, with TRBD2 matching over 13 bases. V trimming: 1 base; J trimming: 1 base; junction bases outside the gene matches: 7. This CDR3 spans 18 amino acids. Germline loops: CDR1 LNHDA, CDR2 SQIVND (reference sequence). CDR3 DNA: TGTGCCAGTAGTATAGTGCCCCTGACTAGCGGGGGGTCCTACGAGCAGTACTTC. Translated, it gives CASSIVPLTSGGSYEQYF.

This clone was detected once. The chain links TRBV7-2 to TRBJ2-2; the D gene is possibly TRBD2 (6 bases). Germline CDR1 reads SGHTA; CDR2 reads FQGNSA. Trimming removed 2 bases from V and 0 bases from J, with 13 bases in between. The CDR3 contains 17 residues. Written as DNA, the CDR3 is TGTGCCAGCAGCTTACGGACGGGGGTGGCGAACACCGGGGAGCTGTTTTTT. This encodes CASSLRTGVANTGELFF. Full variable domain (remainder filled in from reference TRBV7-2 and TRBJ2-2): GAGVSQSPSNKVTEKGKDVELRCDPISGHTALYWYRQSLGQGLEFLIYFQGNSAPDKSGLPSDRFSAERTGGSVSTLTIQRTQQEDSAVYLCASSLRTGVANTGELFFGEGSRLTVL.

The chain joins TRBV2 to TRBJ2-3; D is perhaps TRBD2 (5 bases). Germline V CDR1 and CDR2: SNHLY, FYNNEI. The CDR3 spans 13 residues. Trimming stripped 5 bases from V and 5 bases from J, with 11 bases between. The chain's CDR3 is CASSPLELDTQYF. The CDR3 DNA reads as TGTGCCAGCAGTCCACTAGAGTTAGATACGCAGTATTTT. Variable domain in full (rest from reference TRBV2 and TRBJ2-3): EPEVTQTPSHQVTQMGQEVILRCVPISNHLYFYWYRQILGQKVEFLVSFYNNEISEKSEIFDDQFSVERPDGSNFTLKIRSTKLEDSAMYFCASSPLELDTQYFGPGTRLTVL.